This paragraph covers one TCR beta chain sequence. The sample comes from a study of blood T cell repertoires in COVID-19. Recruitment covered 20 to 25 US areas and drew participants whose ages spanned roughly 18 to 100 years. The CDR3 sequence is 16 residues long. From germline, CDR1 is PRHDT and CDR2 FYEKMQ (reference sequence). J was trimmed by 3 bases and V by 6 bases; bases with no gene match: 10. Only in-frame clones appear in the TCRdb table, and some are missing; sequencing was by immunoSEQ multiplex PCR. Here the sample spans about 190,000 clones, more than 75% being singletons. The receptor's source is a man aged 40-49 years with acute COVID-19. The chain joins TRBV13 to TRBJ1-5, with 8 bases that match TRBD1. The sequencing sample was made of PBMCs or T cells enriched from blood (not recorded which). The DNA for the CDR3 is TGTGCCAGCAGGATAATAACGACAGGGGTCAATCAGCCCCAGCATTTT. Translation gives CASRIITTGVNQPQHF. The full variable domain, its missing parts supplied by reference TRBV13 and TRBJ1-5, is AAGVIQSPRHLIKEKRETATLKCYPIPRHDTVYWYQQGPGQDPQFLISFYEKMQSDKGSIPDRFSAQQFSDYHSELNMSSLELGDSALYFCASRIITTGVNQPQHFGDGTRLSIL.